A selection of T cell receptor beta chains follows, all from one sample in a study of T cell clusters in autoimmune cytopenias. TCRdb reprocessed the multiplex PCR reads, keeping one entry per CDR3 protein, no DNA. This table holds around 7,000 distinct CDR3 sequences. These sequences were also reported in another study, on T cell repertoires in aging, cancer and after chemotherapy.

The sample taken for sequencing was peripheral blood. The receptor source for this set is a human donor in good health. CDR3s include the opening cysteine and the closing phenylalanine or tryptophan. A clone size is listed for some rows: how often the clone was seen (once, few, many), or a class if it is expanded.

v_gene	abundance	j_gene	CDR3aa
TRBV6-5	.	TRBJ2-1	CASSRGLAIYNEQFF
TRBV11-1	medium-sized	TRBJ2-3	CASSSPLGGRAADTQYF
TRBV7-9	.	TRBJ2-7	CASKEREGPYKQYF
TRBV10-1	.	TRBJ2-1	CASSEGGAGGNEQFF
TRBV15	.	TRBJ1-4	CATSRLGTLNEKLFF
TRBV6-8	.	TRBJ1-6	CASRVHSYNSPLHF
TRBV20-1	.	TRBJ1-5	CSARDEEPQPQHF